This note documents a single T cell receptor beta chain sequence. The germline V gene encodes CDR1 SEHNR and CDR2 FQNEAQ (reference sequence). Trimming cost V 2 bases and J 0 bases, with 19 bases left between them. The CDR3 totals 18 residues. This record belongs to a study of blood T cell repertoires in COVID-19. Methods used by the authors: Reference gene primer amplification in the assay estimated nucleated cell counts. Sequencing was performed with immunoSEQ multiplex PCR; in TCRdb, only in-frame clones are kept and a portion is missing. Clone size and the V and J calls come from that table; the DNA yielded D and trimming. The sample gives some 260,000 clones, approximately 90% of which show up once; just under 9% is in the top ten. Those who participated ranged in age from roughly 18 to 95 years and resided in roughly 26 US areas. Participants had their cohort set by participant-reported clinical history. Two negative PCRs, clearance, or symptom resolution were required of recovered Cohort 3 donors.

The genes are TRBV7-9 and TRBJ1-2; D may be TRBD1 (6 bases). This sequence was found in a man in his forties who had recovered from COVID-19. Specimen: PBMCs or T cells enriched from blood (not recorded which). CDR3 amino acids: CASSLPNQQGEANYGYTF. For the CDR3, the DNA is TGTGCCAGCAGCTTACCGAACCAACAGGGAGAAGCTAACTATGGCTACACCTTC.